This T cell receptor (beta chain) was observed in a study of response to subunit inactivated influenza vaccine. This clonotype was recorded a few times. Its antigen is unknown. The V gene end was trimmed by 5 bases and the J gene end by 6 bases; junction bases not matched to a gene: 12. Germline V lookup: CDR1 SGHDT, CDR2 YYEEEE. There are 16 residues in the CDR3. TCRdb re-called the RT-PCR reads with MiXCR, one entry per CDR3 protein. This repertoire shows about 190,000 distinct CDR3 sequences, over 13% found once; its top ten account for approximately 25%. Study-wide results and caveats: Every seasonal influenza vaccination brings in few new T cells, the authors suggested.

This chain joins TRBV5-6 and TRBJ2-7, with 12 bases aligning to TRBD2. This TCR derives from a man aged 50 to 59 who received an inactivated influenza vaccine. Sample: CD8+ T cells sorted from PBMCs, taken roughly 5 days after vaccination. CDR3 region: CASSFLLAGGVFEQYF. For the CDR3, the DNA is TGTGCCAGCAGTTTTTTACTAGCGGGGGGCGTATTCGAGCAGTACTTC. The full variable domain, rest sourced from reference TRBV5-6 and TRBJ2-7, is DAGVTQSPTHLIKTRGQQVTLRCSPKSGHDTVSWYQQALGQGPQFIFQYYEEEERQRGNFPDRFSGHQFPNYSSELNVNALLLGDSALYLCASSFLLAGGVFEQYFGPGTRLTVT.